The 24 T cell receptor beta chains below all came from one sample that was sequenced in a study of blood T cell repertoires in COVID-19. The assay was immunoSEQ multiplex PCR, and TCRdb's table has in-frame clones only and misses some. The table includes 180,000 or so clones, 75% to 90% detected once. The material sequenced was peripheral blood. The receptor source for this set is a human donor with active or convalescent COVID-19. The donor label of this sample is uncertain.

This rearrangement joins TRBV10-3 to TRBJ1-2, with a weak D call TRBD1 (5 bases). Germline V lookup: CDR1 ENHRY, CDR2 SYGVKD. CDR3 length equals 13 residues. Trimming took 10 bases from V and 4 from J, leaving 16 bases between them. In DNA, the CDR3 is TGTGCCACGGGACCTCCGGAGGGCTATGGCTACACCTTC. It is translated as CATGPPEGYGYTF.

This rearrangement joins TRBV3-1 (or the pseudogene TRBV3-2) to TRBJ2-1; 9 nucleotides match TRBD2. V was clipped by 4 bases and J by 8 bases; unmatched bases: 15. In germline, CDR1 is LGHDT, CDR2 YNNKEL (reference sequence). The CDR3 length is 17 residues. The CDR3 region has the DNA TGTGCCAGCAGCCGGCTGAGGGGCAGCGGGAGGTCGGATGAGCAGTTCTTC. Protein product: CASSRLRGSGRSDEQFF.

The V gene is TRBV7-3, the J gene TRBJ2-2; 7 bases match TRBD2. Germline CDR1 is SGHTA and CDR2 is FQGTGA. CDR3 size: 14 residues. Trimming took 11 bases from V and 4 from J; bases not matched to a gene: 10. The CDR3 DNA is TGTGCCTCTAGACGGGGGGTCGGCACCGGGGAGCTGTTTTTT. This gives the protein CASRRGVGTGELFF.

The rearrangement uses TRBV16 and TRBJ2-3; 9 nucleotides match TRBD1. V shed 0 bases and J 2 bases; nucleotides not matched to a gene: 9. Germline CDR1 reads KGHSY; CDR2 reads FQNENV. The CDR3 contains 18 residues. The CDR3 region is CASSQSPDRGLFTDTQYF. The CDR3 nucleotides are TGTGCCAGCAGCCAATCACCGGACAGGGGCCTGTTCACAGATACGCAGTATTTT.

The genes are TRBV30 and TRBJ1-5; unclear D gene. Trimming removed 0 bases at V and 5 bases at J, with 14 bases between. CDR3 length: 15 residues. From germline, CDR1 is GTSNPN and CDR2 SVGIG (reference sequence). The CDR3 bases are TGTGCCTGGAGTGTAAGGTTTGCGGTTCATCAGCCCCAGCATTTT. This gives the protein CAWSVRFAVHQPQHF.

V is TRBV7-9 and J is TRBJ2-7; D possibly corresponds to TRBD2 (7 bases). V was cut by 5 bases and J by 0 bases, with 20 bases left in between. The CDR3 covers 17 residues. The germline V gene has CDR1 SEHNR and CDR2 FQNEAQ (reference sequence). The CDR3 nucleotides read TGTGCCAGCAGCAGGGGGGGTAGCGGAGCCCTCTCCTACGAGCAGTACTTC. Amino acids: CASSRGGSGALSYEQYF.

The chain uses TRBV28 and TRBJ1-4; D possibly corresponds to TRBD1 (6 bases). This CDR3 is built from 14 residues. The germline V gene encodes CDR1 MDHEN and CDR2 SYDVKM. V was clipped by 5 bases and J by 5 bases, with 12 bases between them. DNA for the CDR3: TGTGCCAGCAGTATGAGGGGGTTCAATGAAAAACTGTTTTTT. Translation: CASSMRGFNEKLFF.

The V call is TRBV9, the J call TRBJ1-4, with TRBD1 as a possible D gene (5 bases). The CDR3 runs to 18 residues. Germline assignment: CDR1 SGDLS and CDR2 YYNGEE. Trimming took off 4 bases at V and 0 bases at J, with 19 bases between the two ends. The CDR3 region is CASSKGAGGVATNEKLFF. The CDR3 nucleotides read TGTGCCAGCAGCAAAGGGGCCGGTGGAGTGGCAACTAATGAAAAACTGTTTTTT.

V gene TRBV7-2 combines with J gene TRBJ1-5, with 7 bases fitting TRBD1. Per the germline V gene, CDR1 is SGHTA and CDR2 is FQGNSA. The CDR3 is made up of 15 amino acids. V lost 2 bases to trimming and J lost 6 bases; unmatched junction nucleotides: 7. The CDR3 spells CASSLWGQPSQPQHF. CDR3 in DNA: TGTGCCAGCAGCTTATGGGGACAGCCCTCTCAGCCCCAGCATTTT.

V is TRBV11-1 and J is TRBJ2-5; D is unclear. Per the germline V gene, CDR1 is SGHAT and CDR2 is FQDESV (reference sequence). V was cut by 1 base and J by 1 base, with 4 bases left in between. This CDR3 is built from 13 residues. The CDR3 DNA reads TGTGCCAGCAGCTTAGTAGCCCAAGAGACCCAGTACTTC. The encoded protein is CASSLVAQETQYF. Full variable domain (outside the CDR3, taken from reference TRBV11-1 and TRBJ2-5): EAEVAQSPRYKITEKSQAVAFWCDPISGHATLYWYRQILGQGPELLVQFQDESVVDDSQLPKDRFSAERLKGVDSTLKIQPAELGDSAMYLCASSLVAQETQYFGPGTRLLVL.

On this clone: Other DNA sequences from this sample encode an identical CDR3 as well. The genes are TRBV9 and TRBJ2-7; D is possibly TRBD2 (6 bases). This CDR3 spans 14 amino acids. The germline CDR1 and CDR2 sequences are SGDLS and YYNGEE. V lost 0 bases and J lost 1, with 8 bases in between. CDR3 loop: CASSVDGRSYEQYF. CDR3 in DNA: TGTGCCAGCAGCGTAGATGGGAGGTCCTACGAGCAGTACTTC.

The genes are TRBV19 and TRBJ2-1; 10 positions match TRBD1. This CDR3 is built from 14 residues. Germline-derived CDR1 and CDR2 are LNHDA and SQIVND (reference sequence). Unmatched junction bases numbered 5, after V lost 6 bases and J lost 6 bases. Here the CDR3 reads CASSPRDRGNEQFF. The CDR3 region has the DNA TGTGCCAGTAGCCCCCGGGACAGGGGCAATGAGCAGTTCTTC.

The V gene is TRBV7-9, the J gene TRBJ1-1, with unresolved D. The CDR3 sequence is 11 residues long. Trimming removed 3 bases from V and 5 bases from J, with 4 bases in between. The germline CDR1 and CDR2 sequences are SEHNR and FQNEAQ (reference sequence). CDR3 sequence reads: CASSFQTEAFF. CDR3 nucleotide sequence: TGTGCCAGCAGCTTTCAAACTGAAGCTTTCTTT. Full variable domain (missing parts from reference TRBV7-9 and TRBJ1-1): DTGVSQNPRHKITKRGQNVTFRCDPISEHNRLYWYRQTLGQGPEFLTYFQNEAQLEKSRLLSDRFSAERPKGSFSTLEIQRTEQGDSAMYLCASSFQTEAFFGQGTRLTVV.

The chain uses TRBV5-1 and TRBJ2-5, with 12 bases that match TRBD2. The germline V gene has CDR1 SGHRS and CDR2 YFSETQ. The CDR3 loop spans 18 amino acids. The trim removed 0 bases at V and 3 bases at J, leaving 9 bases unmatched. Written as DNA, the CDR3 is TGCGCCAGCAGCTTGGAGCGACTAGCGGGGGCCGGGGAAGAGACCCAGTACTTC. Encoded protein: CASSLERLAGAGEETQYF.

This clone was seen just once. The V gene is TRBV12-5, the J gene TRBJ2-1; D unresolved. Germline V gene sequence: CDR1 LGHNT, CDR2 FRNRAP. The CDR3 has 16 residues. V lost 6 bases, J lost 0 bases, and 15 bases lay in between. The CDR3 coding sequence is TGTGCTAGTGGCTCCTCCGGGTCCTACTCCTACAATGAGCAGTTCTTC. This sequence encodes CASGSSGSYSYNEQFF.

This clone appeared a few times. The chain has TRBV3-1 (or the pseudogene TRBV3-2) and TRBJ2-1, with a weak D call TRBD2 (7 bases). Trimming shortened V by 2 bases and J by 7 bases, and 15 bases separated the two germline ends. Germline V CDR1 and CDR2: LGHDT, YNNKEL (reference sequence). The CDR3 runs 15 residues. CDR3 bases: TGTGCCAGCAGCCAAATGACAGGCGGGGGAAATGAGCAGTTCTTC. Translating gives CASSQMTGGGNEQFF.

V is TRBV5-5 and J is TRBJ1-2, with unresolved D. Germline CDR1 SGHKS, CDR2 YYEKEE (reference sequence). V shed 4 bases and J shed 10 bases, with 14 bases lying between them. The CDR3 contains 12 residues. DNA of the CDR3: TGTGCCAGCAGCCCCCCCGGGTCCGACTACACCTTC. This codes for CASSPPGSDYTF. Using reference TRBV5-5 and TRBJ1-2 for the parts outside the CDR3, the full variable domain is DAGVTQSPTHLIKTRGQQVTLRCSPISGHKSVSWYQQVLGQGPQFIFQYYEKEERGRGNFPDRFSARQFPNYSSELNVNALLLGDSALYLCASSPPGSDYTFGSGTRLTVV.

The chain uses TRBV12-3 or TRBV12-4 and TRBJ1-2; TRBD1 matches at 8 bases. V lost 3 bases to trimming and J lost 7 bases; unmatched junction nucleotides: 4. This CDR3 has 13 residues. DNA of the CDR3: TGTGCCAGCAGTTTCGGGCAGGGGGCTGGCTACACCTTC. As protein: CASSFGQGAGYTF.

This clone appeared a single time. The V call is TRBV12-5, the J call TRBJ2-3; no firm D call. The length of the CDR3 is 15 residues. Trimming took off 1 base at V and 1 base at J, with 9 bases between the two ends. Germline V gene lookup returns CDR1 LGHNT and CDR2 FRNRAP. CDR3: CASGLGDSRTDTQYF. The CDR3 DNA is TGTGCTAGTGGTTTGGGCGACTCCCGCACAGATACGCAGTATTTT.

The CDR3 is CASSLRAGGGNEQFF. Written as DNA, the CDR3 is TGTGCCAGCAGCCTCAGGGCGGGAGGAGGTAATGAGCAGTTCTTC. V and J are TRBV3-1 (or the pseudogene TRBV3-2) and TRBJ2-1; 8 bases align to TRBD2. V lost 4 bases, J lost 7 bases, and 9 bases stayed unmatched. Germline CDR1 reads LGHDT; CDR2 reads YNNKEL (reference sequence). The CDR3 sequence is 15 residues long.

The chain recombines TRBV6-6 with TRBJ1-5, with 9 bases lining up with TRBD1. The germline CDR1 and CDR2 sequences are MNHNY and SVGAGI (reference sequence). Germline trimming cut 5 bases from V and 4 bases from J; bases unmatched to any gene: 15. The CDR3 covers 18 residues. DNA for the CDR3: TGTGCCAGCAGTCCGGGACAGGGTGGCGTGGCGGGAAATCAGCCCCAGCATTTT. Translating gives CASSPGQGGVAGNQPQHF.

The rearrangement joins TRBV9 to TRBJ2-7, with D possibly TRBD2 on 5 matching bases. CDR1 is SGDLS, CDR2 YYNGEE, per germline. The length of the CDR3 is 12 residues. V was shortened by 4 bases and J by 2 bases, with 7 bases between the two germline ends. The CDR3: CASSSGAYEQYF. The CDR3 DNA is TGTGCCAGCAGCTCCGGGGCCTACGAGCAGTACTTC. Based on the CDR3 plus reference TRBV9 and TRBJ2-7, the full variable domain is DSGVTQTPKHLITATGQRVTLRCSPRSGDLSVYWYQQSLDQGLQFLIQYYNGEERAKGNILERFSAQQFPDLHSELNLSSLELGDSALYFCASSSGAYEQYFGPGTRLTVT.

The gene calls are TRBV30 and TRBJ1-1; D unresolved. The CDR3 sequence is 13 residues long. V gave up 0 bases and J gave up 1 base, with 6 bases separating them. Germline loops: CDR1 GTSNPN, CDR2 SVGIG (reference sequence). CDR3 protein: CAWSVRANTEAFF. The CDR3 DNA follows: TGTGCCTGGAGTGTACGAGCGAACACTGAAGCTTTCTTT.

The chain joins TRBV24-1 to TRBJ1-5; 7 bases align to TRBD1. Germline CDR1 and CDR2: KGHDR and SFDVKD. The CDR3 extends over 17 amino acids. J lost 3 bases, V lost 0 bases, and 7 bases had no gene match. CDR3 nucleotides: TGTGCCACCAGTGATTTGCTAGGCAGGGGGAACAATCAGCCCCAGCATTTT. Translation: CATSDLLGRGNNQPQHF.